This T cell receptor beta chain derives from a study of T cells after yellow fever vaccination. Whole-study findings and limits: Repertoires obtained by FACS sorting could include abundant clonotypes that entered as contaminants from the bulk population.

The study made its TCR cDNA through 5'RACE template switching. That step introduced a universal primer site along with UMIs. One entry per CDR3 protein, called by TCRdb with MiXCR from the 5' RACE reads. Of about 500,000 distinct CDR3 sequences detected, around 16% appear once; the ten largest clones hold around a sixth. Per the germline V gene, CDR1 is MNHEY and CDR2 is SMNVEV (reference sequence). Trimming left V 10 bases short and J 0 bases short, with 16 bases between. This CDR3 has 14 amino acids. The sample holds many counts of this clonotype. Its target is unknown. The TCR comes from a man younger than 30 who received the YFV17D yellow fever vaccine. Sequences were derived from PBMCs, sampled 4 to 5 days after the first yellow fever vaccination. This chain joins TRBV27 and TRBJ2-7; tentative D call: TRBD2 (5 bases). CDR3 DNA: TGTGCCACCCGGAAAGAGGGCCACTCCTACGAGCAGTACTTC. Translating it yields CATRKEGHSYEQYF.